The source of this T cell receptor (beta chain) is a study of cytomegalovirus exposure and HLA in healthy donors. Broader study findings: An analysis done earlier found most TCR beta V segments productive about 90% or about 30% of the time.

Germline CDR1 is MNHNY and CDR2 is SVGAGI (reference sequence). Trimming stripped 5 bases from V and 4 bases from J, with 16 bases between. The CDR3 loop spans 15 amino acids. This clone was counted once. Its target is unknown. 13 Jbeta primers and 60 Vbeta primers were used for the PCR. The method was immunoSEQ multiplex PCR; TCRdb's version includes in-frame clones alone and lacks a portion of them. Of about 160,000 clones listed, 65% to 85% are singletons. The V gene is TRBV6-6, the J gene TRBJ2-3; D may be TRBD1 (5 bases). Sequencing was carried out using PBMCs. This TCR was recovered from a man aged 55 to 70 in good health and CMV-seronegative. CDR3 in amino acids: CASSLGQVPPDTQYF. For the CDR3, the DNA is TGTGCCAGCAGTCTCGGACAAGTCCCCCCAGATACGCAGTATTTT.